These 15 T cell receptor beta chains came from one sample sequenced in a study of CD8+ T cells in alopecia areata. After isolation, RNA underwent reverse transcription to generate cDNA as the sequencing template. Clones were sequenced by immunoSEQ multiplex PCR, and TCRdb holds only the in-frame ones, with some missing. Observed in the sample are about 19,000 clones, none of them singletons. Separation of pooled cutaneous lymph node cells was by sorting with CD4, CD8alpha, NKG2D, NKG2ACE and other markers. The sequenced sample consisted of CD8+ T cells sorted from a lymph node. These receptor sequences come from a C3H/HeJ mouse with alopecia areata. This line is of MHC haplotype H2-k.

This clone rates as medium-sized. Gene names are the mouse ones. Coverage ceases 4 residues before the CDR3 finishes, and the germline J gene fills in the end. This rearrangement joins TRBV1 to TRBJ2-5; D perhaps matches TRBD1 (5 bases). The CDR3 is 12 amino acids. Germline values: CDR1 NSQYPW, CDR2 LRSPGD (reference sequence). V was shortened by 4 bases and J by 3 bases, with 5 bases between the two germline ends. CDR3: CTCSGTQDTQYF. CDR3 DNA (partial): TGCACCTGCAGTGGGACACAAGAC.

This clone was detected only a few times. Genes here carry mouse names. The DNA ends 4 residues before the CDR3 does, and the rest of the CDR3 is filled in from the germline J gene. V gene TRBV14 combines with J gene TRBJ2-7, with TRBD1 identical over 9 bases. The CDR3 is 13 amino acids. Germline V lookup: CDR1 SGHDT, CDR2 FRDEAV. CDR3 bases read: TGTGCCAGCAGCCGGGGACAGGGCGAT. Translation gives CASSRGQGD. The entire CDR3 sequence reads CASSRGQGDEQYF.

This clone was counted only a few times. Mouse germline and gene names are used. The missing CDR3 end, 4 residues past where the read stops, is filled in from the germline J gene. This chain connects TRBV29 to TRBJ2-5; D gene ambiguous. The CDR3 length is 15 residues. V was pared by 2 bases and J by 0 bases, with 9 bases between. CDR1 and CDR2 from the germline V gene are MSHET and SYDVDS. The sequenced part of the CDR3 DNA is TGTGCTAGCAGTTTAGGCAGGAGTAACCAAGAC. Translated, it gives CASSLGRSNQD. The whole CDR3 protein is CASSLGRSNQDTQYF.

This clone occurred many times. Germline and genes: mouse. The read terminates 4 residues ahead of where the CDR3 ends, so the germline J gene completes it. The V call is TRBV19, the J call TRBJ2-7; no reliable D call. This CDR3 is built from 14 residues. CDR1 and CDR2 from the germline V gene are FNHDT and SITEND (reference sequence). V lost 4 bases, J lost 0 bases, and 11 bases lay in between. The part of the CDR3 DNA that was read is TGTGCCAGCAGTTACGACACGAGCTCCTAT. The encoded protein is CASSYDTSSY. From start to end, the CDR3 is CASSYDTSSYEQYF. Complete variable domain (other parts from reference TRBV19 and TRBJ2-7): GGIITQTPKFLIGQEGQKLTLKCQQNFNHDTMYWYRQDSGKGLRLIYYSITENDLQKGDLSEGYDASREKKSSFSLTVTSAQKNEMAVFLCASSYDTSSYEQYFGPGTRLTVL.

This clone was seen more than once but under ten times. Gene names and germline refer to mouse. Read coverage stops 4 residues before the CDR3 terminus; the germline J gene supplies the remainder. The J gene is TRBJ2-7, the V gene TRBV19; TRBD1 matches at 7 bases. This CDR3 is 13 amino acids long. CDR1 is FNHDT, CDR2 SITEND, per germline (reference sequence). The CDR3 loop reads CASSIGTEYEQYF. The CDR3 bases that were read are TGTGCCAGCAGCATCGGGACAGAATAT.

Regarding this clone: Each gene name is a mouse one. CDR3: CAWSPQGAYAEQFF. The DNA read from the CDR3 is TGTGCCTGGAGTCCGCAGGGGGCTTATGCT. The rearrangement joins TRBV31 to TRBJ2-1, with 8 bases aligning to TRBD1. Read data end 4 residues before the CDR3 end; the end is taken from the germline J gene. J lost 4 bases, V lost 1 base, and 3 bases had no gene match. The CDR3 spans 14 residues. Germline CDR1 reads GKSSPN; CDR2 reads SITVG.

This clone was picked up many times. Germline and genes: mouse. The CDR3 is cut off 4 residues early in the read; its end comes from the germline J gene. The rearrangement links TRBV13-3 to TRBJ2-5; 14 bases fit TRBD2. The CDR3 totals 15 residues. Germline V gives CDR1 NNHDY, CDR2 SYVADS. This CDR3 is CASSGTGGARDTQYF. CDR3 DNA, as far as it was read: TGTGCCAGCAGCGGGACTGGGGGGGCGCGAGAC.

The table lists this clone with a few counts. Each gene name is a mouse one. CDR3 region: CASSLQDWGSSYEQYF. CDR3 DNA, as far as it was read: TGTGCAAGCAGCTTACAGGACTGGGGGAGCTCCTAT. The chain couples TRBV16 to TRBJ2-7; 10 bases map to TRBD2. The CDR3 is cut off 4 residues early in the read; its end comes from the germline J gene. This CDR3 contains 16 residues. Germline loops: CDR1 SGHSA, CDR2 FRNQAP. V was clipped by 2 bases and J by 0 bases; unmatched bases: 4.

For this clone: Mouse names are used for the genes. The read ends 4 residues before the CDR3 terminus; that terminus is restored from the germline J gene. This chain joins TRBV14 and TRBJ2-7; TRBD2 aligns across 10 bases. The CDR3 has 14 amino acids. Germline CDR1 and CDR2: SGHDT and FRDEAV. V shed 3 bases, J shed 3 bases, and the junction held 3 bases outside the gene matches. The sequenced CDR3 bases are TGTGCCAGCAGTTCGACTGGGGGGCTCTAT. Its translation is CASSSTGGLY. The entire CDR3 sequence reads CASSSTGGLYEQYF. Complete variable domain (other parts from reference TRBV14 and TRBJ2-7): EAGVTQSPRYAVLQEGQAVSFWCDPISGHDTLYWYQQPRDQGPQLLVYFRDEAVIDNSQLPSDRFSAVRPKGTNSTLKIQSAKQGDTATYLCASSSTGGLYEQYFGPGTRLTVL.

This clone was seen at least ten times. Germline and genes: mouse. The CDR3 extends 4 residues past the end of the read, so its final part is completed from the germline J gene. This chain links TRBV13-3 with TRBJ1-1; 8 positions agree with TRBD1. This CDR3 is built from 14 residues. The V segment lost 5 bases and the J segment 0 bases; nucleotides outside the gene matches: 3. The V gene's germline CDR1 is NNHDY and CDR2 SYVADS. This CDR3 reads CASSTGGANTEVFF. CDR3 DNA (partial): TGTGCCAGCAGCACAGGGGGTGCAAACACA.

This clone was counted many times. The listed genes are named as in mouse. The observed sequence ends 4 residues before the CDR3 terminus, with the missing tail filled in from the germline J gene. The chain is built from TRBV13-3 and TRBJ2-1; 7 bases are a match to TRBD1. With V trimmed by 3 bases and J by 2 bases, 5 bases remained unmatched. Germline V lookup: CDR1 NNHDY, CDR2 SYVADS. The CDR3 is 15 amino acids. The CDR3 spells CASSALDRYYAEQFF. The sequenced CDR3 bases are TGTGCCAGCAGTGCGCTGGACAGGTACTATGCT.

This clone was observed at least ten times. Gene names are mouse gene names. The CDR3 extends 4 residues past the end of the read, so its final part is completed from the germline J gene. V usage is TRBV13-1 and J usage is TRBJ2-3; 7 nucleotides match TRBD2. Germline V gene lookup returns CDR1 NSHNY and CDR2 SYGAGN. This CDR3 has 14 residues. V gave up 6 bases and J gave up 1 base; unmatched junction bases: 5. The CDR3 bases that were read are TGTGCCAGCACTGCGACTGGGCGTGCAGAA. This sequence encodes CASTATGRAE. The entire CDR3 protein is CASTATGRAETLYF.

There are a few counts of this clone. The genes and germline here are from mouse. From the germline J gene comes the end of the CDR3, since the read stops 4 residues before it. The chain recombines TRBV13-2 with TRBJ1-2; 8 bases map to TRBD1. V lost 0 bases and J lost 4; bases outside the gene matches: 2. The CDR3 runs 14 residues. Looked up from germline, CDR1 is NNHNN and CDR2 is SYGAGS (reference sequence). The CDR3 sequence is CASGDATGGSDYTF. CDR3 DNA, as far as it was read: TGTGCCAGCGGTGATGCCACAGGGGGCTCC.

This clone turned up a few times. Gene names and germline match the mouse. The CDR3 end falls 4 residues outside the read, so it is completed with the germline J gene. The chain has TRBV13-1 and TRBJ2-7, with 7 bases identical to TRBD2. The length of the CDR3 is 15 residues. V lost 2 bases to trimming and J lost 0 bases; unmatched junction nucleotides: 5. Germline CDR1 is NSHNY and CDR2 is SYGAGN. The CDR3 spells CASSELWGSSYEQYF. CDR3 DNA (partial): TGTGCCAGCAGTGAACTCTGGGGGAGCTCCTAT.

This clone has at least ten counts. Genes and germline are mouse. With the read ending 4 residues before the CDR3 end, the germline J gene is used to fill in that end. The chain links TRBV19 to TRBJ1-2; the D gene is possibly TRBD1 (6 bases). CDR3 length equals 15 residues. Trimming removed 3 bases at V and 0 bases at J, with 12 bases between. Germline loops: CDR1 FNHDT, CDR2 SITEND (reference sequence). The CDR3 sequence: CASSTFRGANSDYTF. The DNA read from the CDR3 is TGTGCCAGCAGTACTTTCAGGGGTGCAAACTCC.